This is a list of T cell receptor beta chains from one sample in a study of CXCR3-negative and CXCR3-positive naive CD8 T cells. TCRdb re-called the 5' RACE reads, yielding one record per CDR3 amino acid sequence without DNA. The sample spans thousands of distinct CDR3 sequences; the ten largest clones claim about 2%. The sequenced material came from naive CXCR3+ CD8+ T cells from blood. These TCRs come from a human donor in good health. Some clones in this sample may be carry-over from other donors' samples. CDR3s include the opening cysteine and the closing phenylalanine or tryptophan. Some rows mark clone size as missing; the rest say once, few, many or name a class of expanded clone.

v_gene: TRBV29-1
abundance: medium-sized
j_gene: TRBJ2-2
CDR3aa: CSGLGGGELFF

v_gene: TRBV29-1
abundance: .
j_gene: TRBJ2-7
CDR3aa: CSVERDSSYEQYF

v_gene: TRBV20-1
abundance: .
j_gene: TRBJ1-1
CDR3aa: CSAREGELTEAFF

v_gene: TRBV29-1
abundance: .
j_gene: TRBJ1-2
CDR3aa: CSVEVNRKDYGYTF

v_gene: TRBV6-1
abundance: .
j_gene: TRBJ2-7
CDR3aa: CASSGGSSYEQYF

v_gene: TRBV7-9
abundance: .
j_gene: TRBJ2-7
CDR3aa: CASSRPAGDEQYF

v_gene: TRBV29-1
abundance: .
j_gene: TRBJ2-3
CDR3aa: CSVPAENTDTQYF

v_gene: TRBV29-1
abundance: .
j_gene: TRBJ2-7
CDR3aa: CSVEDLRGGYEQYF

v_gene: TRBV5-1
abundance: medium-sized
j_gene: TRBJ2-7
CDR3aa: CASSFGLAGLISYEQYF

v_gene: TRBV29-1
abundance: .
j_gene: TRBJ2-4
CDR3aa: CSVLTGLGIQYF

v_gene: TRBV4-3
abundance: medium-sized
j_gene: TRBJ2-1
CDR3aa: CASSQWAEFTTTDNEQFF

v_gene: TRBV3-1
abundance: .
j_gene: TRBJ2-1
CDR3aa: CASSQVSGTSGRESSYNEQFF

v_gene: TRBV6-5
abundance: medium-sized
j_gene: TRBJ2-1
CDR3aa: CASSVVAGGLQFF

v_gene: TRBV29-1
abundance: .
j_gene: TRBJ2-2
CDR3aa: CSASGTGNSGELFF

v_gene: TRBV10-2
abundance: large
j_gene: TRBJ1-1
CDR3aa: CASSARTGGLNTEAFF

v_gene: TRBV25-1
abundance: .
j_gene: TRBJ2-1
CDR3aa: CASSGGLVRDEQFF

v_gene: TRBV29-1
abundance: medium-sized
j_gene: TRBJ1-4
CDR3aa: CSVDEGIEKLFF

v_gene: TRBV7-9
abundance: medium-sized
j_gene: TRBJ2-3
CDR3aa: CASSYDHTQYF

v_gene: TRBV20-1
abundance: .
j_gene: TRBJ2-7
CDR3aa: CSASRPSNEQYF

v_gene: TRBV11-2
abundance: .
j_gene: TRBJ1-2
CDR3aa: CASSLGTGVDYGYTF

v_gene: TRBV5-1
abundance: medium-sized
j_gene: TRBJ2-1
CDR3aa: CASSLAGAVNEQFF

v_gene: TRBV7-4
abundance: .
j_gene: TRBJ1-4
CDR3aa: CASSLARREKLFF

v_gene: TRBV19
abundance: .
j_gene: TRBJ2-7
CDR3aa: CASSMGQALGDEQYF

v_gene: TRBV3-1
abundance: .
j_gene: TRBJ2-7
CDR3aa: CASSITDSYEQYF

v_gene: TRBV28
abundance: .
j_gene: TRBJ2-1
CDR3aa: CASSLRGRESYNEQFF

v_gene: TRBV29-1
abundance: medium-sized
j_gene: TRBJ2-7
CDR3aa: CSVAISGFDEDEQYF

v_gene: TRBV12-3/TRBV12-4
abundance: medium-sized
j_gene: TRBJ2-7
CDR3aa: CASSLAGNTYEQYF

v_gene: TRBV25-1
abundance: medium-sized
j_gene: TRBJ2-2
CDR3aa: CASSDPGLAGGSNTGELFF

v_gene: TRBV14
abundance: .
j_gene: TRBJ1-4
CDR3aa: CASSLNILGRGPEKLFF

v_gene: TRBV11-1
abundance: .
j_gene: TRBJ1-2
CDR3aa: CASYSLRAYGYTF

v_gene: TRBV28
abundance: .
j_gene: TRBJ2-7
CDR3aa: CASIPPAGPQAREQYF

v_gene: TRBV19
abundance: .
j_gene: TRBJ2-1
CDR3aa: CASSIGGGEQFF

v_gene: TRBV29-1
abundance: .
j_gene: TRBJ2-1
CDR3aa: CSVTAPGGLGGNEQFF

v_gene: TRBV6-2/TRBV6-3
abundance: medium-sized
j_gene: TRBJ1-5
CDR3aa: CASSYSKAVRNQPQHF

v_gene: TRBV28
abundance: .
j_gene: TRBJ2-2
CDR3aa: CASSLGLRSGELFF

v_gene: TRBV28
abundance: .
j_gene: TRBJ2-7
CDR3aa: CASTPRSGGAYEQYF

v_gene: TRBV14
abundance: .
j_gene: TRBJ2-3
CDR3aa: CASSQVPAADTQYF

v_gene: TRBV25-1
abundance: medium-sized
j_gene: TRBJ1-2
CDR3aa: CASSETWYSTPSNYGYTF

v_gene: TRBV29-1
abundance: medium-sized
j_gene: TRBJ2-7
CDR3aa: CSVEDQLTYEQYF

v_gene: TRBV28
abundance: .
j_gene: TRBJ2-7
CDR3aa: CASSLKGNEQYF